These 18 T cell receptor beta chains were all obtained from the same sample, sequenced in a study of shared clonotypes between healthy human individuals (TCRdb year 2020). The protocol used for the library was the immunoSEQ multiplex PCR assay. In its TCRdb copy, this immuneACCESS table keeps in-frame sequences only and misses some clones. Where compared with another copy, unresolved V genes explain less than half of these, and the others have no known cause. The sample table shows over 2,000,000 clones, and approximately 92% are seen once. The top ten constitute roughly 1.7% of the sample. For the CD8 naive samples, CD45RO-negative cells were positively selected for CCR7, yielding a CD45RA+CCR7+ population from which TemRA cells were excluded. Specimen: naive CD8+ T cells from PBMCs. The sample's cell subset or site label, decoded: CD45RA+CCR7+. Receptor source: a young man in good health. Some clones in this sample may be carry-over from other donors' samples.

The V gene is TRBV28, the J gene TRBJ2-7, with 8 bases identical to TRBD2. This CDR3 spans 14 amino acids. The V gene's germline CDR1 is MDHEN and CDR2 SYDVKM. The J segment lost 3 bases and the V segment lost 3 bases, leaving 4 bases of the junction unmatched. CDR3 amino acids: CASSFSLAGYEQYF. Written as DNA, the CDR3 is TGTGCCAGCAGTTTTAGCCTAGCGGGCTACGAGCAGTACTTC.

Written as DNA, the CDR3 is TGTGCCAGCAGTTTAGATCCTGTGGGACTAGCGGGAGAGAGTGAGCAGTTCTTC. It translates to CASSLDPVGLAGESEQFF. The chain combines TRBV28 with TRBJ2-1; TRBD2 agrees at 14 bases. V was clipped by 2 bases and J by 9 bases; unmatched bases: 12. The germline V gene has CDR1 MDHEN and CDR2 SYDVKM. CDR3 length equals 18 residues. Filled out from reference TRBV28 and TRBJ2-1, the complete variable domain reads DVKVTQSSRYLVKRTGEKVFLECVQDMDHENMFWYRQDPGLGLRLIYFSYDVKMKEKGDIPEGYSVSREKKERFSLILESASTNQTSMYLCASSLDPVGLAGESEQFFGPGTRLTVL.

This rearrangement joins TRBV5-5 to TRBJ2-7; 8 bases map to TRBD1. Germline V gene lookup returns CDR1 SGHKS and CDR2 YYEKEE (reference sequence). This CDR3 comprises 13 residues. V trimming: 4 bases; J trimming: 5 bases; junction bases outside the gene matches: 5. In DNA form, the CDR3 reads TGTGCCAGCAGCAGGACAGGGTACCACGAGCAGTACTTC. This sequence encodes CASSRTGYHEQYF.

J is TRBJ1-2 and V is TRBV4-1; possible D gene TRBD1, 5 bases. Per the germline V gene, CDR1 is MGHRA and CDR2 is YSYEKL. CDR3 length: 15 residues. V lost 1 base and J lost 12, with 21 bases in between. The CDR3 reads CASSQVGQGRDKDTF. In DNA, the CDR3 is TGCGCCAGCAGCCAAGTCGGGCAGGGCAGGGATAAAGACACCTTC.

Turning to this clone: The sample has other DNA sequences that encode this CDR3 too. The chain combines TRBV27 with TRBJ2-7, with 9 bases identical to TRBD2. The germline V gene encodes CDR1 MNHEY and CDR2 SMNVEV (reference sequence). CDR3 size: 15 residues. V lost 4 bases and J lost 0; bases outside the gene matches: 4. This chain's CDR3 is CASSSTSGTSYEQYF. The DNA of the CDR3 is TGTGCCAGCAGTTCGACTAGCGGCACCTCCTACGAGCAGTACTTC.

CDR3 nucleotide sequence: TGTGCCAGCAGTTCCCCCAGGGGGAAACGGCAGCCCCAGCATTTT. Translating it yields CASSSPRGKRQPQHF. The rearrangement joins TRBV28 to TRBJ1-5; 7 bases are shared with TRBD1. This CDR3 comprises 15 residues. Germline assignment: CDR1 MDHEN and CDR2 SYDVKM. Trimming took 4 bases from V and 7 from J; bases not matched to a gene: 10.

The chain links TRBV5-1 to TRBJ2-7; TRBD1 aligns across 10 bases. Trimming took 4 bases from V and 2 from J; bases not matched to a gene: 6. The CDR3 runs 15 residues. The germline gives CDR1 SGHRS, CDR2 YFSETQ. Written as DNA, the CDR3 is TGCGCCAGCAGCCCGGGCGGGACAGGGGCCTACGAGCAGTACTTC. It encodes CASSPGGTGAYEQYF.

The sample holds one count of this clone. The chain joins TRBV28 to TRBJ2-3; no clear D gene. Germline CDR1 MDHEN, CDR2 SYDVKM. Trimming pared 7 bases from V and 2 bases from J, leaving 16 bases between. The CDR3 covers 15 residues. The CDR3 protein is CASIPHQSNTDTQYF. The CDR3 DNA sequence: TGTGCCAGCATTCCGCATCAGTCAAACACAGATACGCAGTATTTT.

The chain links TRBV9 to TRBJ2-7; the match to TRBD2 covers 7 bases. Germline CDR1 SGDLS, CDR2 YYNGEE. Trimming took 3 bases from V and 3 from J; bases not matched to a gene: 6. The CDR3 runs to 14 residues. The CDR3 DNA reads TGTGCCAGCAGCGGAGGTGGGGACTACTACGAGCAGTACTTC. This encodes CASSGGGDYYEQYF.

As to this clone: An end of the junction does not agree with germline; a read error may underlie this. This sequence joins TRBV18 and TRBJ2-4; 16 bases align to TRBD2. This CDR3 contains 17 residues. From germline, CDR1 is KGHSH and CDR2 LQKENI. CDR3 region: CASSPGTSGRANNIQYF. In DNA, the CDR3 is TGTGCCAGCTCACCAGGGACTAGCGGGAGGGCCAACAACATTCAGTACTTC.

The V gene is TRBV6-6, the J gene TRBJ2-3; 7 nucleotides align to TRBD1. Trimming cost V 4 bases and J 2 bases; bases outside gene matches: 6. This CDR3 spans 15 amino acids. The V gene's germline CDR1 is MNHNY and CDR2 SVGAGI (reference sequence). The CDR3 DNA follows: TGTGCCAGCAGTTCCTGGGACAGCCACACAGATACGCAGTATTTT. This encodes CASSSWDSHTDTQYF.

The rearrangement links TRBV15 to TRBJ2-1; 7 nucleotides line up with TRBD2. The CDR3 totals 16 residues. Germline assignment: CDR1 LNHNV and CDR2 YYDKDF (reference sequence). V lost 0 bases, J lost 3 bases, and 5 bases stayed unmatched. CDR3 sequence reads: CATSRDGIAGYNEQFF. CDR3 DNA sequence: TGTGCCACCAGCAGAGATGGGATAGCGGGCTACAATGAGCAGTTCTTC.

This chain joins TRBV20-1 and TRBJ1-2, with D unclear. Germline V gene data show CDR1 as DFQATT and CDR2 as SNEGSKA (reference sequence). This CDR3 spans 11 amino acids. The CDR3 reads CSARGYYGYTF. The CDR3 region has the DNA TGCAGCGCGCGGGGATACTATGGCTACACCTTC.

J is TRBJ2-1 and V is TRBV14, with 9 positions matching TRBD2. Germline-derived CDR1 and CDR2 are SGHDN and FVKESK. The CDR3 length is 19 residues. V gave up 3 bases and J gave up 2 bases; unmatched junction bases: 14. CDR3 loop: CASSHPEGASGDTYNEQFF. The DNA of the CDR3 is TGTGCCAGCAGCCACCCCGAAGGGGCTAGCGGGGACACCTACAATGAGCAGTTCTTC.

This chain links TRBV7-2 with TRBJ2-1; maybe TRBD2 (7 bases). The ends were cut back, 0 bases at V and 5 bases at J, with 11 bases in the middle. This CDR3 contains 15 residues. The germline V gene has CDR1 SGHTA and CDR2 FQGNSA. CDR3 amino acids: CASSLAGGGNNEQFF. In DNA form, the CDR3 reads TGTGCCAGCAGCTTAGCGGGCGGGGGCAACAATGAGCAGTTCTTC.

The J gene is TRBJ2-6, the V gene TRBV29-1, with a possible D match to TRBD2 (6 bases). Germline CDR1 and CDR2: SQVTM and ANQGSEA. V gave up 6 bases and J gave up 1 base, with 10 bases separating them. The CDR3 totals 14 residues. The CDR3 sequence is CSVIGGSGANVLTF. CDR3 bases: TGCAGCGTCATCGGGGGTTCTGGGGCCAACGTCCTGACTTTC. Based on the CDR3 plus reference TRBV29-1 and TRBJ2-6, the full variable domain is SAVISQKPSRDICQRGTSLTIQCQVDSQVTMMFWYRQQPGQSLTLIATANQGSEATYESGFVIDKFPISRPNLTFSTLTVSNMSPEDSSIYLCSVIGGSGANVLTFGAGSRLTVL.

The rearrangement joins TRBV27 to TRBJ2-1, with 14 bases matching TRBD2. CDR3 size: 16 residues. V lost 3 bases and J lost 9; bases outside the gene matches: 7. Germline lookup yields CDR1 MNHEY and CDR2 SMNVEV (reference sequence). The CDR3 protein is CASSLTSGRAGGEQFF. The CDR3 DNA reads as TGTGCCAGCAGTTTGACTAGCGGGAGGGCCGGGGGTGAGCAGTTCTTC.

This chain connects TRBV10-3 to TRBJ1-5; the D is unclear. There are 14 residues in the CDR3. Germline V CDR1 and CDR2: ENHRY, SYGVKD. V was trimmed by 3 bases and J by 3 bases, leaving 9 bases between them. CDR3 loop: CAISEFGYNQPQHF. In DNA form, the CDR3 reads TGTGCCATCAGTGAATTCGGCTACAATCAGCCCCAGCATTTT.